One sample yielded the 32 T cell receptor beta chains listed below, sequenced in a study of blood T cell repertoires in COVID-19. Libraries were prepared by immunoSEQ multiplex PCR; TCRdb keeps only in-frame clonotypes and omits some of them. The sample includes 130,000 or so clones, around 90% of them seen just once. Sequencing was performed on peripheral blood. These receptors were obtained from an older woman with acute or convalescent COVID-19.

The rearrangement uses TRBV5-4 and TRBJ1-2, with no clear D. The V and J ends lost 2 bases and 4 bases respectively, with 12 bases between them. Germline V lookup: CDR1 SGHNT, CDR2 YYREEE (reference sequence). The CDR3 has 14 amino acids. The CDR3 spells CASSFSRVLYGYTF. In DNA, the CDR3 is TGTGCCAGCAGCTTTAGCCGGGTTCTCTATGGCTACACCTTC.

V is TRBV10-3 and J is TRBJ2-7; 13 bases are shared with TRBD2. V dropped 4 bases and J dropped 0; count of bases not matched to a gene: 3. This CDR3 is built from 16 residues. Per germline, CDR1 ENHRY and CDR2 SYGVKD. In DNA, the CDR3 is TGTGCCATCAGTGGGACTAGCGGGGGCTTCTCCTACGAGCAGTACTTC. It specifies CAISGTSGGFSYEQYF.

This clone was observed once. The V call is TRBV9, the J call TRBJ1-6; TRBD1 matches at 8 bases. With V trimmed by 3 bases and J by 5 bases, 1 base remained unmatched. The germline V gene has CDR1 SGDLS and CDR2 YYNGEE. The CDR3 length is 14 residues. CDR3 coding DNA: TGTGCCAGCAGCGCGACAGGGGATAATTCACCCCTCCACTTT. The encoded protein is CASSATGDNSPLHF. Variable domain in full (rest from reference TRBV9 and TRBJ1-6): DSGVTQTPKHLITATGQRVTLRCSPRSGDLSVYWYQQSLDQGLQFLIQYYNGEERAKGNILERFSAQQFPDLHSELNLSSLELGDSALYFCASSATGDNSPLHFGNGTRLTVT.

The chain combines TRBV7-3 with TRBJ2-1, with 9 bases aligning to TRBD1. The length of the CDR3 is 16 residues. J gave up 8 bases and V 5 bases, and 13 bases lay outside the gene matches. CDR1 is SGHTA and CDR2 is FQGTGA in the germline V gene. The CDR3 loop is CASSVGTPGQGYEQFF. CDR3 DNA sequence: TGTGCCAGCAGCGTCGGGACCCCGGGACAGGGCTATGAGCAGTTCTTC. Combining the CDR3 with reference TRBV7-3 and TRBJ2-1 gives the whole variable domain GAGVSQTPSNKVTEKGKYVELRCDPISGHTALYWYRQSLGQGPEFLIYFQGTGAADDSGLPNDRFFAVRPEGSVSTLKIQRTERGDSAVYLCASSVGTPGQGYEQFFGPGTRLTVL.

The gene calls are TRBV7-8 and TRBJ1-5; D is uncertain. CDR1 and CDR2 from the germline V gene are SGHVS and FQNEAQ. Trimming shortened V by 5 bases and J by 6 bases, and 11 bases separated the two germline ends. This CDR3 has 13 amino acids. The CDR3 DNA sequence: TGTGCCAGCAGCCTCCTGGGAGCTCAGCCCCAGCATTTT. Its translation: CASSLLGAQPQHF.

V and J are TRBV5-8 and TRBJ1-2, with unresolved D. V was cut by 1 base and J by 9 bases, with 7 bases left in between. The CDR3 totals 11 residues. Germline V gene data show CDR1 as SGHTS and CDR2 as YDEGEE. CDR3 protein: CASSLLPRYTF. The CDR3 nucleotides are TGTGCCAGCAGCTTGCTCCCTCGCTACACCTTC. Full variable domain (outside the CDR3, taken from reference TRBV5-8 and TRBJ1-2): EAGVTQSPTHLIKTRGQQATLRCSPISGHTSVYWYQQALGLGLQFLLWYDEGEERNRGNFPPRFSGRQFPNYSSELNVNALELEDSALYLCASSLLPRYTFGSGTRLTVV.

The chain combines TRBV7-9 with TRBJ2-3, with 8 bases aligning to TRBD2. After removal of 3 bases from V and 2 bases from J, the junction contained 7 bases not matched to a gene. The CDR3 sequence is 16 residues long. Germline V gene lookup returns CDR1 SEHNR and CDR2 FQNEAQ (reference sequence). The CDR3 DNA sequence: TGTGCCAGCAGCTTGGCCAGCGGGGGTGCCACAGATACGCAGTATTTT. This sequence encodes CASSLASGGATDTQYF.

CDR3 in amino acids: CASSLGPNTEAFF. CDR3 coding DNA: TGTGCCAGCAGCTTGGGGCCAAACACTGAAGCTTTCTTT. This sequence joins TRBV5-6 and TRBJ1-1; D unresolved. The CDR3 has 13 amino acids. Germline CDR1 is SGHDT and CDR2 is YYEEEE. The V and J ends lost 0 bases and 2 bases respectively, with 5 bases between them. The variable domain in full, completed from reference TRBV5-6 and TRBJ1-1, reads DAGVTQSPTHLIKTRGQQVTLRCSPKSGHDTVSWYQQALGQGPQFIFQYYEEEERQRGNFPDRFSGHQFPNYSSELNVNALLLGDSALYLCASSLGPNTEAFFGQGTRLTVV.

The CDR3 nucleotides are TGTGCCAGCAGCTTTCCGGGACTAGGGACCTCCTACGAGCAGTACTTC. Translation gives CASSFPGLGTSYEQYF. The rearrangement uses TRBV7-8 and TRBJ2-7; 8 bases are shared with TRBD2. Germline V gene lookup returns CDR1 SGHVS and CDR2 FQNEAQ. CDR3 length: 16 amino acids. The ends lost 3 bases at V and 0 bases at J; junction bases unmatched: 7.

This chain connects TRBV20-1 to TRBJ1-2, with D tentatively TRBD1 (6 bases). Germline V gene lookup returns CDR1 DFQATT and CDR2 SNEGSKA (reference sequence). The CDR3 totals 11 residues. V shed 5 bases and J shed 5 bases, with 9 bases lying between them. This chain's CDR3 is CSASDSYGYTF. As DNA, the CDR3 is TGCAGTGCTTCGGACAGTTATGGCTACACCTTC.

This clone appeared once. The V call is TRBV10-3, the J call TRBJ2-5; 10 bases agree with TRBD2. The CDR3 totals 16 residues. V lost 4 bases and J lost 1; bases outside the gene matches: 6. Germline CDR1 reads ENHRY; CDR2 reads SYGVKD. The CDR3 spells CAISAASGGAQETQYF. For the CDR3, the DNA is TGTGCCATCAGTGCCGCTAGCGGGGGTGCCCAAGAGACCCAGTACTTC.

The CDR3 reads CACSDLRSDKEQFF. The CDR3 DNA is TGTGCCTGCAGCGATTTAAGATCAGATAAAGAGCAGTTCTTC. The chain joins TRBV30 to TRBJ2-1; no clear D gene. Trimming left V 6 bases short and J 10 bases short, with 22 bases between. The germline gives CDR1 GTSNPN, CDR2 SVGIG (reference sequence). CDR3 length: 14 amino acids.

This clone was detected only once. The J gene is TRBJ2-4, the V gene TRBV19; 12 positions agree with TRBD2. CDR1 and CDR2 (germline): LNHDA, SQIVND (reference sequence). V shed 4 bases, J shed 3 bases, and the junction held 7 bases outside the gene matches. There are 17 residues in the CDR3. CDR3 in DNA: TGTGCCAGTAGTACCGGACTAGCGGGGACTTTCAAAAACATTCAGTACTTC. Translation gives CASSTGLAGTFKNIQYF.

On this clone: This specimen includes other DNA sequences encoding the same CDR3. V gene TRBV7-2 combines with J gene TRBJ2-5; unclear D gene. The germline V and J ends were trimmed by 5 bases and 5 bases, with 6 bases remaining between them. CDR1 is SGHTA and CDR2 is FQGNSA in the germline V gene. The CDR3 runs to 11 residues. The CDR3 DNA is TGTGCCAGCAGCCCGAGGGAGACCCAGTACTTC. Translating it yields CASSPRETQYF.

This chain links TRBV30 with TRBJ1-1; D unresolved. This CDR3 has 13 amino acids. The germline CDR1 and CDR2 sequences are GTSNPN and SVGIG (reference sequence). V was shortened by 0 bases and J by 3 bases, with 8 bases between the two germline ends. CDR3 sequence reads: CAWSVRGHTEAFF. Here the CDR3 DNA reads TGTGCCTGGAGTGTACGGGGTCACACTGAAGCTTTCTTT.

This clone is a singleton in its sample. V usage is TRBV28 and J usage is TRBJ1-5; TRBD1 matches 9 bases. Germline values: CDR1 MDHEN, CDR2 SYDVKM. This CDR3 region has 18 residues. The junction had 18 bases not matched to a gene; V was cut back by 6 bases and J by 6 bases. The CDR3 DNA sequence: TGTGCCAGCAGATTCATGTGGGATGCCGGGACAGGGATTCAGCCCCAGCATTTT. Protein: CASRFMWDAGTGIQPQHF.

The rearrangement joins TRBV30 to TRBJ1-5, with a weak D call TRBD1 (5 bases). This CDR3 contains 14 residues. The V gene lost 1 base and the J gene lost 6 bases, with 13 bases spanning the gap. CDR1 GTSNPN and CDR2 SVGIG come from the germline V gene (reference sequence). The CDR3 is CAWSGGGEAQPQHF. The CDR3 region has the DNA TGTGCCTGGAGTGGGGGAGGGGAAGCTCAGCCCCAGCATTTT.

V is TRBV7-9 and J is TRBJ2-3; unclear D gene. V dropped 4 bases and J dropped 4 bases, with 6 bases sitting between them. From germline, CDR1 is SEHNR and CDR2 FQNEAQ (reference sequence). This CDR3 contains 12 residues. This CDR3 is CASSSVSDTQYF. The CDR3 DNA reads as TGTGCCAGCAGCTCTGTCTCAGATACGCAGTATTTT.

This clone was picked up one time. The chain uses TRBV13 and TRBJ1-1; D is ambiguous. V lost 3 bases, J lost 2 bases, and 10 bases lay in between. The CDR3 has 14 amino acids. CDR1 is PRHDT, CDR2 FYEKMQ, per germline (reference sequence). The CDR3 sequence is CASSLRRLNTEAFF. The CDR3 bases are TGTGCCAGCAGCTTGCGTCGCCTCAACACTGAAGCTTTCTTT. Complete variable domain (other parts from reference TRBV13 and TRBJ1-1): AAGVIQSPRHLIKEKRETATLKCYPIPRHDTVYWYQQGPGQDPQFLISFYEKMQSDKGSIPDRFSAQQFSDYHSELNMSSLELGDSALYFCASSLRRLNTEAFFGQGTRLTVV.

The chain combines TRBV11-3 with TRBJ2-2; possible D gene TRBD1, 5 bases. Trimming took 5 bases from V and 4 from J, leaving 8 bases between them. The CDR3 contains 13 residues. Germline CDR1 and CDR2: SGHNT and YENEEA. CDR3 in DNA: TGTGCCAGCAGCAGGGGCCCCACCGGGGAGCTGTTTTTT. Protein sequence: CASSRGPTGELFF.

V is TRBV7-2 and J is TRBJ2-4; 8 bases align to TRBD1. Germline loops: CDR1 SGHTA, CDR2 FQGNSA. CDR3 length equals 17 residues. V lost 5 bases to trimming and J lost 5 bases; unmatched junction nucleotides: 14. The CDR3 spells CASSAYWAGGIQNIQYF. The CDR3 DNA reads as TGTGCCAGCAGCGCTTACTGGGCAGGGGGCATCCAAAACATTCAGTACTTC.

The rearrangement links TRBV6-2 or TRBV6-3 to TRBJ2-5; no definite D call. Trimming took 6 bases from V and 7 from J, leaving 12 bases between them. From germline, CDR1 is MNHEY and CDR2 SVGEGT. The CDR3 is made up of 12 amino acids. CDR3 loop: CASSLPPRTQYF. As DNA, the CDR3 is TGTGCCAGCAGCCTCCCCCCCCGGACCCAGTACTTC.

The rearrangement uses TRBV2 and TRBJ1-6; 9 bases line up with TRBD1. The V and J ends lost 4 bases and 15 bases, in that order; junction bases with no gene match: 13. From germline, CDR1 is SNHLY and CDR2 FYNNEI. The CDR3 contains 15 residues. The CDR3 DNA sequence: TGTGCCAGCAGTGGGGCCCGGACAGGGGCCCTCCTCCTCCACTTT. It encodes CASSGARTGALLLHF. The whole variable domain, remainder taken from reference TRBV2 and TRBJ1-6, is EPEVTQTPSHQVTQMGQEVILRCVPISNHLYFYWYRQILGQKVEFLVSFYNNEISEKSEIFDDQFSVERPDGSNFTLKIRSTKLEDSAMYFCASSGARTGALLLHFGNGTRLTVT.

This chain joins TRBV7-9 and TRBJ2-1; 8 bases align to TRBD2. Trimming took 4 bases from V and 3 from J; bases not matched to a gene: 5. Germline V lookup: CDR1 SEHNR, CDR2 FQNEAQ (reference sequence). This CDR3 is 15 amino acids long. CDR3 residues: CASSSTGGLYNEQFF. DNA of the CDR3: TGTGCCAGCAGCTCCACGGGGGGGCTCTACAATGAGCAGTTCTTC.

This clone was found once. The chain uses TRBV4-2 and TRBJ2-3; TRBD1 aligns across 7 bases. V shed 4 bases, J shed 0 bases, and the junction held 1 base outside the gene matches. Germline CDR1 is LGHNA and CDR2 is YNFKEQ. The CDR3 contains 14 residues. The CDR3 nucleotides are TGTGCCAGCAGCCGGGGACAGAGCACAGATACGCAGTATTTT. This encodes CASSRGQSTDTQYF.

CDR3 loop: CASKQGASETQYF. The DNA for the CDR3 is TGTGCCAGCAAACAGGGGGCGTCAGAGACCCAGTACTTC. This chain uses TRBV2 with TRBJ2-5; 9 bases are a match to TRBD1. V shed 7 bases, J shed 4 bases, and the junction held 4 bases outside the gene matches. This CDR3 comprises 13 residues. From germline, CDR1 is SNHLY and CDR2 FYNNEI.

The genes are TRBV29-1 and TRBJ2-7, with TRBD2 as a possible D gene (6 bases). The CDR3 covers 13 residues. V was trimmed by 4 bases and J by 2 bases, leaving 12 bases between them. Germline assignment: CDR1 SQVTM and CDR2 ANQGSEA. CDR3 DNA sequence: TGCAGCGTTGGGGTAGCGGCAACCTACGAGCAGTACTTC. Translated, it gives CSVGVAATYEQYF.

The chain has TRBV14 and TRBJ2-7, with D tentatively TRBD1 (6 bases). V was shortened by 3 bases and J by 6 bases, with 9 bases between the two germline ends. The CDR3 is 12 residues long. Germline CDR1 and CDR2: SGHDN and FVKESK. The CDR3 nucleotides are TGTGCCAGCAGCCATGGGGGCGGCGAGCAGTACTTC. Translation: CASSHGGGEQYF.

J is TRBJ1-6 and V is TRBV6-5; D remains ambiguous. This CDR3 has 15 residues. Germline V gene data show CDR1 as MNHEY and CDR2 as SVGAGI. V was shortened by 0 bases and J by 11 bases, with 14 bases between the two germline ends. The CDR3 spells CASSYSIEGRAPLHF. CDR3 sequence (DNA): TGTGCCAGCAGTTACTCGATCGAAGGGAGGGCACCCCTCCACTTT.

The chain recombines TRBV29-1 with TRBJ2-5; 9 bases are a match to TRBD1. Germline V gene data show CDR1 as SQVTM and CDR2 as ANQGSEA. V was clipped by 8 bases and J by 7 bases; unmatched bases: 14. The CDR3 length is 14 residues. The CDR3 nucleotides read TGCAGCACCGACATCGGACAGGGGATTGGGACCCAGTACTTC. It yields the protein CSTDIGQGIGTQYF.

The chain has TRBV20-1 and TRBJ2-3; D uncertain. Trimming removed 3 bases at V and 0 bases at J, with 13 bases between. CDR3 size: 15 residues. CDR1 and CDR2 (germline): DFQATT, SNEGSKA (reference sequence). This CDR3 reads CSASPPGGSTDTQYF. The CDR3 DNA reads as TGCAGTGCTAGTCCCCCAGGTGGTAGCACAGATACGCAGTATTTT.

The chain recombines TRBV6-5 with TRBJ2-5; maybe TRBD1 (6 bases). V was shortened by 7 bases and J by 0 bases, with 12 bases between the two germline ends. The CDR3 runs 14 residues. Looked up from germline, CDR1 is MNHEY and CDR2 is SVGAGI. The CDR3 DNA reads as TGTGCCAGCACTCCGGGACACAACCAAGAGACCCAGTACTTC. Translation gives CASTPGHNQETQYF.